The 22 T cell receptor beta chains below come from one sample, sequenced in a study of long-term antiretroviral therapy in people with HIV. They ran version v3.0 of the immunoSEQ assay at survey level. Assay: immunoSEQ multiplex PCR; the TCRdb copy retains only in-frame clones and omits some. The table records 30,000 or so clones, over 75% of them present only once. The specimen comprised unsorted PBMCs, sampled 5.2 years after starting antiretroviral therapy. The source of these receptors is a woman aged 40 to 50 with HIV.

J is TRBJ2-2 and V is TRBV25-1, with TRBD2 as a possible D gene (6 bases). The CDR3 totals 14 residues. V was clipped by 8 bases and J by 6 bases, with 16 bases between them. Per germline, CDR1 MGHDK and CDR2 SYGVNS. For the CDR3, the DNA is TGTGCCAGCGGAGGACTACAGTACGCCGGGGAGCTGTTTTTT. Translated: CASGGLQYAGELFF.

The chain couples TRBV9 to TRBJ2-2, with D unresolved. The CDR3 sequence is 14 residues long. Germline CDR1 is SGDLS and CDR2 is YYNGEE. Between the trimmed V and J ends, which lost 3 bases and 1 base, there was a span of 7 bases. The CDR3 protein is CASSAELNTGELFF. Written as DNA, the CDR3 is TGTGCCAGCAGCGCTGAGTTGAACACCGGGGAGCTGTTTTTT. The full variable domain, its missing parts supplied by reference TRBV9 and TRBJ2-2, is DSGVTQTPKHLITATGQRVTLRCSPRSGDLSVYWYQQSLDQGLQFLIQYYNGEERAKGNILERFSAQQFPDLHSELNLSSLELGDSALYFCASSAELNTGELFFGEGSRLTVL.

The V and J genes are TRBV5-5 and TRBJ2-7; D is ambiguous. The CDR3 is 16 residues long. V dropped 0 bases and J dropped 4 bases, with 17 bases sitting between them. In germline, CDR1 is SGHKS, CDR2 YYEKEE (reference sequence). The CDR3 spells CASSLGYSSGSYEQYF. The CDR3 DNA is TGTGCCAGCAGCTTGGGGTATAGCTCAGGCTCTTACGAGCAGTACTTC.

The V call is TRBV19, the J call TRBJ1-1, with D possibly matching TRBD1 (5 bases). CDR3 length equals 17 residues. CDR1 is LNHDA, CDR2 SQIVND, per germline (reference sequence). The V end was cut by 1 base, the J end by 0 bases, with 15 bases between. CDR3 sequence: CASSIAISRALNTEAFF. DNA of the CDR3: TGTGCCAGTAGTATAGCCATTAGCAGGGCCCTGAACACTGAAGCTTTCTTT.

This chain joins TRBV18 and TRBJ2-7; possibly TRBD2 for D (5 bases). Germline V gene lookup returns CDR1 KGHSH and CDR2 LQKENI. V lost 3 bases to trimming and J lost 3 bases, with 9 bases between them. CDR3 size: 13 residues. The CDR3 DNA is TGTGCCAGCTCACCCACTAGTGACTACGAGCAGTACTTC. This translates into CASSPTSDYEQYF.

The chain uses TRBV2 and TRBJ2-2; unclear D gene. The V end was cut by 4 bases, the J end by 2 bases, with 8 bases between. The CDR3 is 14 residues long. Germline V gene sequence: CDR1 SNHLY, CDR2 FYNNEI. For the CDR3, the DNA is TGTGCCAGCAGTGCGGGCCCTAACACCGGGGAGCTGTTTTTT. The encoded protein is CASSAGPNTGELFF.

V and J are TRBV29-1 and TRBJ1-2; TRBD1 is a possible D gene (5 bases). The CDR3 is made up of 12 amino acids. Germline V gives CDR1 SQVTM, CDR2 ANQGSEA. The V gene lost 8 bases and the J gene lost 3 bases, with 13 bases spanning the gap. The CDR3 is CSSGPRDYGYTF. CDR3 nucleotides: TGCAGCTCGGGGCCCCGCGACTATGGCTACACCTTC.

This clone was observed a few times. This chain links TRBV9 with TRBJ1-3, with D maybe TRBD1 (5 bases). V lost 1 base and J 0 bases, leaving 17 bases between the germline ends. Germline CDR1 is SGDLS and CDR2 is YYNGEE. The CDR3 covers 18 residues. The CDR3 loop reads CASSVTFTAGHSGNTIYF. As DNA, the CDR3 is TGTGCCAGCAGCGTAACCTTCACGGCAGGACACTCTGGAAACACCATATATTTT.

This clone was picked up one time. The chain employs TRBV11-3 and TRBJ1-1, with D perhaps matching TRBD1 (5 bases). The CDR3 extends over 13 amino acids. The V and J ends lost 1 base and 6 bases respectively, with 9 bases between them. Germline-derived CDR1 and CDR2 are SGHNT and YENEEA. CDR3 coding DNA: TGTGCCAGCAGCTTAGCAGGGAGGGCTGAAGCTTTCTTT. It yields the protein CASSLAGRAEAFF.

J is TRBJ2-3 and V is TRBV10-2, with 9 bases matching TRBD2. V trimming: 6 bases; J trimming: 0 bases; junction bases outside the gene matches: 4. Germline V gives CDR1 WSHSY, CDR2 SAAADI. This CDR3 comprises 15 residues. The CDR3 spells CASRAGTSSTDTQYF. The CDR3 DNA reads as TGCGCCAGCAGGGCCGGGACTAGCAGCACAGATACGCAGTATTTT.

This clone is a singleton in its sample. The V and J genes are TRBV14 and TRBJ1-2, with TRBD1 matching 10 bases. The CDR3 is 14 residues long. After removal of 6 bases from V and 7 bases from J, the junction contained 8 bases not matched to a gene. Germline-derived CDR1 and CDR2 are SGHDN and FVKESK. The CDR3 reads CASSRSTGGIGYTF. Here the CDR3 DNA reads TGTGCCAGCAGTCGATCGACAGGGGGCATTGGCTACACCTTC.

To note about this clone: At one of its ends the junction is not consistent with the germline gene, which may arise from a read error. V usage is TRBV5-1 and J usage is TRBJ2-3; maybe TRBD2 (6 bases). Germline CDR1 is SGHRS and CDR2 is YFSETQ. The CDR3 is made up of 14 amino acids. This CDR3 is CASSLTGDTHTQYF. The CDR3 DNA reads as TGCGCCAGCAGCTTGACGGGAGACACACATACGCAGTATTTT.

The chain has TRBV6-1 and TRBJ2-2; D is tentatively TRBD1 or TRBD2 (7 bases each). The germline V gene encodes CDR1 MNHNS and CDR2 SASEGT. CDR3 length equals 16 residues. Trimming removed 1 base at V and 5 bases at J, with 14 bases between. CDR3: CASSEVGGGRTGELFF. The CDR3, as DNA: TGTGCCAGCAGTGAAGTGGGAGGGGGCCGGACCGGGGAGCTGTTTTTT.

The chain links TRBV10-3 to TRBJ1-5; D gene ambiguous. Trimming left V 11 bases short and J 7 bases short, with 21 bases between. Germline CDR1 is ENHRY and CDR2 is SYGVKD. This CDR3 region has 14 residues. The CDR3 DNA reads as TGTGCCCCGCGAACGACGGCCTTGGGACAGCCCCAGCATTTT. It is translated as CAPRTTALGQPQHF.

The chain uses TRBV7-2 and TRBJ1-1, with a possible D match to TRBD1 (5 bases). The CDR3 length is 14 residues. CDR1 is SGHTA, CDR2 FQGNSA, per germline. Trimming stripped 1 base from V and 11 bases from J, with 17 bases between. In DNA form, the CDR3 reads TGTGCCAGCAGCTTAGGCAGACAGCATACCAGGGCTTTCTTT. Protein product: CASSLGRQHTRAFF.

V is TRBV30 and J is TRBJ1-3; D might be TRBD1 (6 bases). The CDR3 runs 13 residues. Germline CDR1 GTSNPN, CDR2 SVGIG (reference sequence). Trimming left V 5 bases short and J 4 bases short, with 12 bases between. For the CDR3, the DNA is TGTGCCTGGGGATCAACAGGGGGAAACACCATATATTTT. Protein sequence: CAWGSTGGNTIYF.

The CDR3: CASSQGAWHEQYF. CDR3 nucleotides: TGCGCCAGCAGCCAAGGCGCCTGGCACGAGCAGTACTTC. This chain uses TRBV5-1 with TRBJ2-7; D unresolved. Trimming shortened V by 4 bases and J by 5 bases, and 13 bases separated the two germline ends. Germline lookup yields CDR1 SGHRS and CDR2 YFSETQ. The CDR3 runs 13 residues.

CDR3 in DNA: TGTGCCAGCAGCCCCCAACTCGACACTGAAGCTTTCTTT. This gives the protein CASSPQLDTEAFF. This chain connects TRBV6-6 to TRBJ1-1; D remains unclear. Germline V gives CDR1 MNHNY, CDR2 SVGAGI (reference sequence). V was pared by 6 bases and J by 3 bases, with 11 bases between. CDR3 length: 13 residues.

V is TRBV6-5 and J is TRBJ1-5; D possibly corresponds to TRBD1 (5 bases). The CDR3 runs 13 residues. The germline CDR1 and CDR2 sequences are MNHEY and SVGAGI. V lost 8 bases to trimming and J lost 5 bases, with 13 bases between them. CDR3 nucleotides: TGTGCCAGCGCTGACAGTTCCCATCAGCCCCAGCATTTT. Its translation: CASADSSHQPQHF.

The chain carries TRBV11-2 and TRBJ2-3; D may be TRBD1 (5 bases). Germline V lookup: CDR1 SGHAT, CDR2 FQNNGV. This CDR3 region has 12 residues. V was pared by 1 base and J by 8 bases, with 7 bases between. The CDR3 nucleotides read TGTGCCAGCAGCTTAGGGGGCGGTACGCAGTATTTT. Amino acids: CASSLGGGTQYF.

The V and J genes are TRBV6-5 and TRBJ2-7, with D hard to call. This CDR3 contains 13 residues. Germline V gene sequence: CDR1 MNHEY, CDR2 SVGAGI. Trimming cost V 7 bases and J 0 bases, with 10 bases left between them. CDR3 sequence: CASNQQFSYEQYF. The CDR3, as DNA: TGTGCCAGCAATCAGCAATTCTCCTACGAGCAGTACTTC.

In this sample, this clone turned up once. The gene calls are TRBV20-1 and TRBJ2-1; 10 bases align to TRBD1. Germline CDR1 and CDR2: DFQATT and SNEGSKA (reference sequence). This CDR3 is built from 11 residues. V was clipped by 8 bases and J by 8 bases; unmatched bases: 3. CDR3 in amino acids: CSSGQGDEQFF. The CDR3 DNA sequence: TGCAGTTCAGGACAGGGGGATGAGCAGTTCTTC.